The clone carrying this T cell receptor beta chain was seen a few times. The data originate from a study of T-cell reconstitution after alpha-beta-depleted transplantation in children. As it was prepared, the TCRbeta library received unique molecular identifiers. TCRdb independently ran MiXCR on the PCR reads; one entry per CDR3 protein. This sample has nearly 550,000 distinct CDR3 sequences, with around 19% found just once. The CDR3 totals 17 residues. Trimming took 6 bases from V and 4 from J; bases not matched to a gene: 19. CDR1 and CDR2 from the germline V gene are DFQATT and SNEGSKA (reference sequence).

The clonotype was recovered from a human donor who donated a stem cell graft to a child with acute lymphoblastic leukemia. Here the sequenced sample was PBMCs from the stem cell graft donor, taken from the stem cell graft. V is TRBV20-1 and J is TRBJ2-7; TRBD2 matches 9 bases. The DNA of the CDR3 is TGCAGTGCCGCCCCCGAAGGTGTAGCGGGAGAAATTTACGAGCAGTACTTC. It is translated as CSAAPEGVAGEIYEQYF.